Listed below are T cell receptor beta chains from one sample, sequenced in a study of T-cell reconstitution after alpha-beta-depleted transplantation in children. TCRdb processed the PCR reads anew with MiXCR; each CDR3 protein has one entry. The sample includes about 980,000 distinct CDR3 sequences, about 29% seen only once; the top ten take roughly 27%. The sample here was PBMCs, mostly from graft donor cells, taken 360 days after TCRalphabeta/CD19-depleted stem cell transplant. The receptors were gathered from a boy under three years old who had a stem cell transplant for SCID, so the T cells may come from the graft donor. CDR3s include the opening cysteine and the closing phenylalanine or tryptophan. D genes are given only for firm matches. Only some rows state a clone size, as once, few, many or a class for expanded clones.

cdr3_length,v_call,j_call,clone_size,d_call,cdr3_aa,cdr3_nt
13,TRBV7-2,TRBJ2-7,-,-,CASRKDPGTEQYF,TGTGCCAGCAGGAAAGACCCAGGGACCGAGCAGTACTTC
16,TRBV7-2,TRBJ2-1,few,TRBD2,CASSSLPSGLGDEQFF,TGTGCCAGCAGCTCCCTCCCTAGCGGCCTAGGGGATGAGCAGTTCTTC
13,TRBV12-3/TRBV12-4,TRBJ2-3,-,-,CASSGRVTDTQYF,TGTGCCAGCAGTGGACGGGTCACAGATACGCAGTATTTT
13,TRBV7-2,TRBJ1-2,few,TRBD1,CASSRTGGDGYTF,TGTGCCAGCAGTCGGACAGGGGGCGATGGCTACACCTTC
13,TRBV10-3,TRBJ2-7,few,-,CAISDKLAGEQYF,TGTGCCATCAGTGACAAACTAGCAGGCGAGCAGTACTTC
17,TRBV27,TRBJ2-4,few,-,CASSSPAPKNPKNIQYF,TGTGCCAGCAGTTCACCGGCCCCGAAGAATCCCAAAAACATTCAGTACTTC
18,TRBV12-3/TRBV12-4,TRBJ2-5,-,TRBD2,CASSPVRSRRGGRETQYF,TGTGCCAGCAGTCCCGTTAGGAGTCGGCGGGGGGGCAGAGAGACCCAGTACTTC
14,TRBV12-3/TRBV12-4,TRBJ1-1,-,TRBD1,CASSQTGAWTEAFF,TGTGCCAGCAGCCAGACAGGGGCTTGGACTGAAGCTTTCTTT
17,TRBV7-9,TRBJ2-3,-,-,CASSLDVAAIRTDTQYF,TGTGCCAGCAGCTTAGATGTGGCCGCGATCCGCACAGATACGCAGTATTTT
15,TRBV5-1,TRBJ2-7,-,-,CASSLAGGYRTEQYF,TGCGCCAGCAGCTTGGCGGGGGGCTATCGAACCGAGCAGTACTTC
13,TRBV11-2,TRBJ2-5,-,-,CASRPGTTETQYF,TGTGCCAGCAGACCCGGGACGACGGAGACCCAGTACTTC
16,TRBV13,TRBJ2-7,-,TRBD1,CASSTGTGSEVDEQYF,TGTGCCAGCAGCACGGGGACAGGGTCGGAGGTAGACGAGCAGTACTTC
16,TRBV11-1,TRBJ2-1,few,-,CASSLGLVRGTDEQFF,TGTGCCAGCAGCTTAGGACTGGTGCGTGGGACTGATGAGCAGTTCTTC
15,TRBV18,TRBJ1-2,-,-,CASSPQQGEHYGYTF,TGTGCCAGCTCACCACAACAGGGCGAGCACTATGGCTACACCTTC
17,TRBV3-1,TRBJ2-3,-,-,CASSQLHDRKSTDTQYF,TGTGCCAGCAGCCAACTCCACGACAGGAAGAGCACAGATACGCAGTATTTT
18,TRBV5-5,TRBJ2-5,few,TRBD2,CASSLMRLAGGVGETQYF,TGTGCCAGCAGCTTGATGCGACTAGCGGGGGGGGTTGGAGAGACCCAGTACTTC
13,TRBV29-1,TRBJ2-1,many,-,CSVSRQGYNEQFF,TGCAGCGTATCAAGGCAGGGTTACAATGAGCAGTTCTTC
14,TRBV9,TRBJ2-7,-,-,CASSATPGPDEQYF,TGTGCCAGCAGCGCTACCCCAGGGCCCGACGAGCAGTACTTC
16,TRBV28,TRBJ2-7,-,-,CASSSDTTLSPYEQYF,TGTGCCAGCAGTTCCGATACGACCCTTTCCCCCTACGAGCAGTACTTC
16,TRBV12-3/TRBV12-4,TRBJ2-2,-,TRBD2,CASSWTSGGNTGELFF,TGTGCCAGCAGTTGGACTAGCGGGGGAAACACCGGGGAGCTGTTTTTT
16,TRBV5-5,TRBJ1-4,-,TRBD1,CASSLGGGTGNEKLFF,TGTGCCAGCAGCTTGGGCGGGGGGACAGGGAATGAAAAACTGTTTTTT